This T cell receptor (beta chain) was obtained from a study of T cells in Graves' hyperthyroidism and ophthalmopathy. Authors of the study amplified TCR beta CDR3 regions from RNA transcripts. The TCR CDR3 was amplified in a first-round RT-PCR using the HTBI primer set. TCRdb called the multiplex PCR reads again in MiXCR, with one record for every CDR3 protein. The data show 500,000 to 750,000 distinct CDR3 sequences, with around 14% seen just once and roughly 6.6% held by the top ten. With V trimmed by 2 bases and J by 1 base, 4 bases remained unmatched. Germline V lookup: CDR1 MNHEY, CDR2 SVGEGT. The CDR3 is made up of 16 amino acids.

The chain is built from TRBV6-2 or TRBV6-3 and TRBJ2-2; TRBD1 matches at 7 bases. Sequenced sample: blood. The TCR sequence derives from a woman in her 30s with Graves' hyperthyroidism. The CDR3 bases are TGTGCCAGCAGTTACCCTGGACAGGTGAACACCGGGGAGCTGTTTTTT. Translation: CASSYPGQVNTGELFF.